This T cell receptor (beta chain) was identified in a study of cytomegalovirus exposure and HLA in healthy donors. Study conclusions and caveats: Cytomegalovirus-associated status was assigned to 164 TCR beta chains. Later analysis showed most CMV-associated TCR beta chains appearing HLA-restricted. As a later analysis showed, several of the most significant clusters appeared to be linked to common viral pathogens. About 87% or about 30% of the time was how often most TCR beta V segments were productive, according to an earlier analysis.

Remarks on this clone: Antigen unknown.

Trimming pared 5 bases from V and 1 base from J, leaving 8 bases between. Germline values: CDR1 MNHEY, CDR2 SMNVEV (reference sequence). The CDR3 length is 13 residues. Primers for the PCR totalled 60 Vbeta and 13 Jbeta. Clones were read by immunoSEQ multiplex PCR, and TCRdb kept only the in-frame ones, dropping some. The sample carries 200,000 to 250,000 clones, less than 85% recorded once. This chain connects TRBV27 to TRBJ1-1, with D perhaps matching TRBD1 (6 bases). This sequence was found in a man aged 18 to 30 in good health and CMV-seronegative. Sequencing was performed on PBMCs. Here the CDR3 DNA reads TGTGCCAGCAGTAAACAGGGGAACACTGAAGCTTTCTTT. It codes for CASSKQGNTEAFF.